This T cell receptor (beta chain) comes out of a study of CD8+ T cells in alopecia areata. Looking at the study overall: Treated patients received oral tofacitinib, 5 to 10 mg twice daily. Among treated patients, severity was scored by affected scalp area percentage.

Study observations and caveats: Across lesional scalp, and particularly alopecia totalis/universalis, clonality surpassed that of normal scalp.

The treatment: oral pan-JAK inhibitor, 5-10 mg twice daily. Separation by sorting yielded CD4+ and CD8+ T cells from PBMCs. cDNA reverse transcribed from extracted RNA served as the sequencing template. The data were produced by immunoSEQ multiplex PCR, yet TCRdb's version contains in-frame clones alone and is incomplete. The table records more than 95,000 clones, about three fifths of them present only once. As for this clone: Its antigen is currently unknown.

This sequence was found in a human donor with alopecia areata. This specimen was CD8+ T cells sorted from blood, taken at week 4, from a patient treated with tofacitinib.

This CDR3 is CAISGPFNEQFF. CDR3 DNA sequence: TGTGCCATCAGCGGACCATTCAATGAGCAGTTCTTC. This sequence joins TRBV10-3 and TRBJ2-1, with D hard to call. Trimming took off 6 bases at V and 6 bases at J, with 9 bases between the two ends. Per the germline V gene, CDR1 is ENHRY and CDR2 is SYGVKD. The CDR3 loop spans 12 amino acids.